This TCR beta chain was retrieved from a study of cytomegalovirus exposure and HLA in healthy donors (dated by TCRdb to 2016 to 2017). With regard to the full study: A later analysis indicated that the 100 to 150 validation repertoires were generated on the platform also employed for the approximately 670 repertoires of the first cohort. In addition to the first cohort of around 670 subjects, a separate validation cohort of about 120 different subjects was used. The study aimed to test whether cataloging public T cell receptors could reveal signatures of past pathogen exposure. High-throughput TCR immunosequencing, statistical association of individual TCRs with disease status, and machine learning were combined to predict cytomegalovirus infection status. Overall results and qualifications from the work: In a later analysis, TCRs clustered in the first cohort were found to also tend to co-occur in the roughly 120 validation repertoires, with about 93% of cluster scores above 0. Most TCR sequences were observed very rarely across donors, whereas some public TCRs were present in many individuals. The authors suggested that the approach could potentially be generalized to other disease states and immunological phenotypes. A later analysis lacked HLA typing for the validation cohort, so it scored co-occurrence in that cohort across all 130 or so repertoires. In the study, some 160 TCR beta chains were listed as associated with cytomegalovirus. In vitro tests confirmed that a few of the cytomegalovirus-associated TCR beta chains recognize cytomegalovirus antigens. The classifier was reported to diagnose cytomegalovirus status with high specificity and sensitivity in both the original and validation cohorts.

With regard to this clone: The antigen it binds to is not known. Qualities for individual bases were not recorded, and no much larger clone is one base off.

The CDR1 and CDR2 encoded by the germline V gene (reference sequence) are LNHDA and SQIVND. The CDR3 measures 14 amino acids from cysteine to phenylalanine. Of all the DNA, just the CDR3 is kept, 42 bases in frame from base 1. After removal of 5 bases from V and 4 bases from J, the junction retains 4 bases not matched to a gene. Libraries were prepared through the immunoSEQ multiplex PCR assay. In the source study's methods: A statistical classification framework was developed to diagnose cytomegalovirus status using the catalog of TCR beta chain sequences. TCRdb limited this immuneACCESS table to in-frame rearrangements with V and J called. A share of clones is missing; checked studies link under half to unresolved V genes, and the rest is unexplained. The D gene and trimming were derived from the DNA, and the V and J assignments and clone size from that table. Across this sample there are fewer than 200,000 clones, with 84% seen only once. Under 3.5% of the sample is taken by the ten largest.

Separate from the approximately 700-subject first cohort, the validation cohort of more than 90 subjects was the group to which the donors belonged. Material for sequencing was PBMCs. The chain was built from TRBV19 and TRBJ2-5; TRBD1 fits 10 bases in the junction. The TCR originated in a young woman in good health and CMV-seropositive. The nucleotides read TGTGCCAGTAGTCGCGACAGGGGGCGAGAGACCCAGTACTTC. This translates into CASSRDRGRETQYF.